The subject of this entry is one TCR beta chain. The sample originates from a study of blood T cell repertoires in COVID-19. Study-wide background: Sites in the United States, Italy and Spain provided acute and convalescent COVID-19 samples. Sample material is recorded as cDNA or gDNA derived from T cells, B-cell-depleted T cells, or PBMCs.

Study processing details: Reference gene primer amplification yielded estimated nucleated cell counts. Method: immunoSEQ multiplex PCR; TCRdb's copy keeps in-frame clones and lacks some. The V and J calls and clone size come from that table; D and trimming were worked out from the DNA. Of a few hundred thousand clones in the sample, 89% are singletons; the top ten hold less than 2%. This CDR3 spans 12 amino acids. V dropped 3 bases and J dropped 7; count of bases not matched to a gene: 5. Per the germline V gene, CDR1 is SQVTM and CDR2 is ANQGSEA. The Seattle patients joined while their infection was active and were tracked longitudinally afterward.

The specimen was peripheral blood. The TCR sequence derives from a woman aged 25 to 39 with COVID-19, enrolled during active disease. This chain links TRBV29-1 with TRBJ2-5; the match to TRBD2 covers 7 bases. CDR3 protein: CSVESGERTQYF. The DNA of the CDR3 is TGCAGCGTTGAGAGCGGGGAGAGGACCCAGTACTTC.